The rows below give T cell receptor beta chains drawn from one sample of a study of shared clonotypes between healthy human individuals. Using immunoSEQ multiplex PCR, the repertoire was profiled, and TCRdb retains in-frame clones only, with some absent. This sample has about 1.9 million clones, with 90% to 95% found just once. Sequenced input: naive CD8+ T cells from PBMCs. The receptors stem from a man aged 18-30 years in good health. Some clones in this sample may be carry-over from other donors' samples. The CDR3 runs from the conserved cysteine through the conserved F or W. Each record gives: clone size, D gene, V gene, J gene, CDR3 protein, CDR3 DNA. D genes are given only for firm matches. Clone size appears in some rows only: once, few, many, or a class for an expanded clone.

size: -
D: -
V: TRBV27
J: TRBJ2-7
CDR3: CASSPTTARYEQYF
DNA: TGTGCCAGCAGTCCTACGACAGCGCGCTACGAGCAGTACTTC

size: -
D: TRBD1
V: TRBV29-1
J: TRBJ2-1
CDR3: CSGDRADYNEQFF
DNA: TGCAGCGGCGACAGGGCTGATTACAATGAGCAGTTCTTC

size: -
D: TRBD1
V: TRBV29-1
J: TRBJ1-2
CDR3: CSVGTGDGYTF
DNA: TGCAGCGTTGGGACAGGGGATGGCTACACCTTC

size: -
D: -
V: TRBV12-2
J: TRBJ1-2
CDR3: CASRFPPFLSYGYTF
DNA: TGTGCAAGTCGCTTTCCCCCCTTTCTGAGCTATGGCTACACCTTC

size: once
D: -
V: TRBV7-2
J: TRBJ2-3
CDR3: CASSLYRARTDTQYF
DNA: TGTGCCAGCAGCTTATATCGGGCGCGCACAGATACGCAGTATTTT

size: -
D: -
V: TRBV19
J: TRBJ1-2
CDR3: CASSIRDDYGYTF
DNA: TGTGCCAGTAGTATCCGGGATGACTATGGCTACACCTTC

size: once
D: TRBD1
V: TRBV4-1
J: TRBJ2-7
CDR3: CASSQPGTGGPYEQYF
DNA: TGCGCCAGCAGCCAACCTGGGACAGGGGGCCCCTACGAGCAGTACTTC

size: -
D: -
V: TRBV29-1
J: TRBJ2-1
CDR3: CSVSGFETYNEQFF
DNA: TGCAGCGTTTCGGGATTCGAGACCTACAATGAGCAGTTCTTC

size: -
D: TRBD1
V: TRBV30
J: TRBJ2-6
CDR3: CAWSFGQGETLVGANVLTF
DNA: TGTGCCTGGAGTTTTGGGCAGGGGGAGACATTGGTTGGGGCCAACGTCCTGACTTTC

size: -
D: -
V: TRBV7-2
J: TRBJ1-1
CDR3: CASSQLGRMNTEAFF
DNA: TGTGCCAGCAGCCAATTGGGACGGATGAACACTGAAGCTTTCTTT

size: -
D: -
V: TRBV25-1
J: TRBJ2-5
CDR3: CASSRALRETQYF
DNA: TGTGCCAGCAGTCGGGCACTCCGGGAGACCCAGTACTTC

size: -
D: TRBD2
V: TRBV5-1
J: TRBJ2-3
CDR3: CASSFLAETSTDTQYF
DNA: TGCGCCAGCAGCTTCCTAGCGGAAACTAGCACAGATACGCAGTATTTT

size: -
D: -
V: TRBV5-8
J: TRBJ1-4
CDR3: CASSLAEGRANEKLFF
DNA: TGTGCCAGCAGCTTGGCGGAGGGCAGGGCTAATGAAAAACTGTTTTTT

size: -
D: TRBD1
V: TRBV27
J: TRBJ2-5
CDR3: CASSFPGQGAGEQYF
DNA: TGTGCCAGCAGTTTCCCGGGACAGGGGGCCGGTGAGCAGTACTTC

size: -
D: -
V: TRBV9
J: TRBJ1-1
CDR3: CASSLPTGKNTEAFF
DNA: TGTGCCAGCAGCTTACCGACAGGAAAAAACACTGAAGCTTTCTTT

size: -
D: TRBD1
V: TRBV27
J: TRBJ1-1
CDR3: CASSPGQAYTEAFF
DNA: TGTGCCAGCAGTCCCGGACAGGCCTACACTGAAGCTTTCTTT

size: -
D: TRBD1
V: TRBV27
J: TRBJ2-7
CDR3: CASSLGQGDEQYF
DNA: TGTGCCAGCAGTTTAGGACAGGGTGACGAGCAGTACTTC

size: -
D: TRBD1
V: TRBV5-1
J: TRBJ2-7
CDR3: CASRFSGQGSYEQYF
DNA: TGCGCCAGCAGGTTTTCGGGACAGGGCTCCTACGAGCAGTACTTC

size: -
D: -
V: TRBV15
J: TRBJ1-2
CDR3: CATSRDDFWGYTF
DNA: TGTGCCACCAGCAGGGACGATTTTTGGGGCTACACCTTC

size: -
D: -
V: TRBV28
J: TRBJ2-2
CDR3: CASCVVVTGEGTGELFF
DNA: TGTGCCAGCTGCGTGGTGGTAACAGGGGAGGGCACCGGGGAGCTGTTTTTT

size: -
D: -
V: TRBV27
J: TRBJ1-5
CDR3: CASSLRRSNQPQHF
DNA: TGTGCCAGCAGTTTAAGGAGGAGCAATCAGCCCCAGCATTTT

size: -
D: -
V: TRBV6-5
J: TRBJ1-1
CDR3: CASSYQGSFGEAFF
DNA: TGTGCCAGCAGTTACCAAGGCAGCTTCGGTGAAGCTTTCTTT

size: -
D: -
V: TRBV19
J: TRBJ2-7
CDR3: CASSIGSGAYEQYF
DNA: TGTGCCAGTAGTATAGGTTCGGGAGCCTACGAGCAGTACTTC

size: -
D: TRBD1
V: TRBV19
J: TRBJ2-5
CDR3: CASSSIYRGWEETQYF
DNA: TGTGCCAGTAGCTCAATCTACAGGGGATGGGAAGAGACCCAGTACTTC

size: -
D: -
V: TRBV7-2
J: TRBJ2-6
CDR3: CASSPRSGANVLTF
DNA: TGTGCCAGCAGCCCCAGGTCTGGGGCCAACGTCCTGACTTTC

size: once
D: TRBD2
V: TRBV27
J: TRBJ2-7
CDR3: CASSFWASGVEQYF
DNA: TGTGCCAGCAGTTTTTGGGCTAGCGGAGTCGAGCAGTACTTC

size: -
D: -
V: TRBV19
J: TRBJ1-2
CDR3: CASSISSGYTF
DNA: TGTGCCAGTAGTATCTCTTCTGGCTACACCTTC

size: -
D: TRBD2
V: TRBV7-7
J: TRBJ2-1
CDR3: CASSLGTGGRGNEQFF
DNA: TGTGCCAGCAGCTTAGGTACGGGAGGACGTGGGAATGAGCAGTTCTTC

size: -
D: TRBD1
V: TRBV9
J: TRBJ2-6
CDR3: CASSAGQAGANVLTF
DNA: TGTGCCAGCAGCGCCGGACAGGCTGGGGCCAACGTCCTGACTTTC

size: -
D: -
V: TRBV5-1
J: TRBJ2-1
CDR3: CASSFWPEEASYNEQFF
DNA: TGCGCCAGCAGCTTCTGGCCTGAGGAGGCGTCCTACAATGAGCAGTTCTTC

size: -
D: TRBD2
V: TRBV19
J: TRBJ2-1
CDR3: CASSNLGLARNEQFF
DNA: TGTGCCAGTAGTAACCTGGGACTAGCGAGGAATGAGCAGTTCTTC

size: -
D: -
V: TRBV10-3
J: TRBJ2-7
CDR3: CAISESQPPSSYEQYF
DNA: TGTGCCATCAGTGAGTCCCAGCCCCCGAGCTCCTACGAGCAGTACTTC

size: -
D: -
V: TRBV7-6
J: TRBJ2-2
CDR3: CASSPVEVTGELFF
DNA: TGTGCCAGCAGCCCCGTGGAAGTGACCGGGGAGCTGTTTTTT

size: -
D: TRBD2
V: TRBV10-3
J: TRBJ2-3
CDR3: CAISESLLAEHTQYF
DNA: TGTGCCATCAGTGAGTCGCTACTAGCGGAGCATACGCAGTATTTT

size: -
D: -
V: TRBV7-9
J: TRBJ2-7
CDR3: CAIRKLPIYEQYF
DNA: TGTGCCATCAGAAAGCTACCTATCTACGAGCAGTACTTC

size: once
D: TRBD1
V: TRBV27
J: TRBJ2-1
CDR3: CASRTGGAGEQFF
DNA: TGTGCCAGCCGGACAGGGGGCGCGGGTGAGCAGTTCTTC

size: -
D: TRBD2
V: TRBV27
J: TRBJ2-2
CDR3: CASSWTGGRTGELFF
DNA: TGTGCCAGCAGTTGGACGGGAGGGCGTACCGGGGAGCTGTTTTTT

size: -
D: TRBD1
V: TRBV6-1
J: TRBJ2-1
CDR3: CASSEQGQGVYNEQFF
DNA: TGTGCCAGCAGTGAACAGGGTCAGGGGGTCTACAATGAGCAGTTCTTC

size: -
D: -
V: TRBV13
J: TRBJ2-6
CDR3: CASSLGSLNSGANVLTF
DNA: TGTGCCAGCAGCCTAGGGAGTCTCAACTCGGGGGCCAACGTCCTGACTTTC

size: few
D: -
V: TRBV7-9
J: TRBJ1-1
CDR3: CASSLGPLGVGEAFF
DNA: TGTGCCAGCAGCTTAGGACCTCTAGGGGTCGGCGAAGCTTTCTTT

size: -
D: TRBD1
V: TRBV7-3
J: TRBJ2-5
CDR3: CASSSPPKGRGLVETQYF
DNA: TGTGCCAGCAGCTCCCCGCCTAAGGGCAGGGGGTTAGTCGAGACCCAGTACTTC